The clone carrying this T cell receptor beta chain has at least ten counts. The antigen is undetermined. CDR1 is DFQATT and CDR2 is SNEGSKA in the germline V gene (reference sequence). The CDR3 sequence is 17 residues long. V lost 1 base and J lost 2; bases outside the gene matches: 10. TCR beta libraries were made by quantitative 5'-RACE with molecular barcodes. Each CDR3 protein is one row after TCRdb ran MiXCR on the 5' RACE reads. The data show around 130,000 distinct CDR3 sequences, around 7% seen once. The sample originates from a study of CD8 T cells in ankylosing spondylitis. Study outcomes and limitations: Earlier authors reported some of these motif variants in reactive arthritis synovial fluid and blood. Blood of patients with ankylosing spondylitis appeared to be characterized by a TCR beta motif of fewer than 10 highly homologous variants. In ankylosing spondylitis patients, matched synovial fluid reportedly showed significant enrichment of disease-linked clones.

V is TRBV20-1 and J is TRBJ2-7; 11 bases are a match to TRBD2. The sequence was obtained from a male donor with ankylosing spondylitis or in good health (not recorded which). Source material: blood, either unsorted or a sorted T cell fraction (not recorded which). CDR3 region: CSARGEAGTSGAYEQYF. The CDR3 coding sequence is TGCAGTGCTAGAGGAGAGGCAGGGACTAGCGGTGCCTACGAGCAGTACTTC.